This entry lists 14 T cell receptor beta chains sequenced from one sample in a study of long-term antiretroviral therapy in people with HIV. The run of the v3.0 immunoSEQ assay was at survey level. Repertoires were generated with immunoSEQ multiplex PCR, while TCRdb's copy carries only in-frame clones and drops some. The sample comprises roughly 15,000 clones, under 80% of which are singletons, and 28% rests with the top ten. The starting material was unsorted PBMCs, obtained 3.1 years after starting antiretroviral therapy. These receptors were obtained from a man between 40 and 49 years old with HIV.

The CDR3 nucleotides read TGTGCCAGTAGTCGGACAGGGGATCGGCAGCCCCAGCATTTT. Its translation: CASSRTGDRQPQHF. This chain links TRBV19 with TRBJ1-5, with 9 bases lining up with TRBD1. From germline, CDR1 is LNHDA and CDR2 SQIVND (reference sequence). The CDR3 is 14 residues long. V shed 5 bases and J 7 bases; nucleotides not matched to a gene: 6. Based on the CDR3 plus reference TRBV19 and TRBJ1-5, the full variable domain is DGGITQSPKYLFRKEGQNVTLSCEQNLNHDAMYWYRQDPGQGLRLIYYSQIVNDFQKGDIAEGYSVSREKKESFPLTVTSAQKNPTAFYLCASSRTGDRQPQHFGDGTRLSIL.

The rearrangement joins TRBV29-1 to TRBJ1-2, with a weak D call TRBD1 (5 bases). The V end was cut by 6 bases, the J end by 7 bases, with 12 bases between. CDR1 is SQVTM, CDR2 ANQGSEA, per germline. This CDR3 has 11 amino acids. The CDR3 protein is CSVSDGAGYTF. For the CDR3, the DNA is TGCAGCGTGTCAGACGGGGCTGGCTACACCTTC.

This chain uses TRBV7-2 with TRBJ2-2; no reliable D call. The V and J ends lost 0 bases and 2 bases respectively, with 4 bases between them. Germline CDR1 reads SGHTA; CDR2 reads FQGNSA. The CDR3 contains 14 residues. The CDR3 nucleotides are TGTGCCAGCAGCTTAGCGAAAAACACCGGGGAGCTGTTTTTT. It yields the protein CASSLAKNTGELFF.

This chain connects TRBV10-3 to TRBJ1-5, with D tentatively TRBD1 (5 bases). This CDR3 comprises 14 residues. Germline V gene data show CDR1 as ENHRY and CDR2 as SYGVKD. The V and J ends lost 6 bases and 3 bases respectively, with 12 bases between them. The CDR3 DNA reads as TGTGCCATCAGGGGGGAACAAAACAATCAGCCCCAGCATTTT. Amino acids: CAIRGEQNNQPQHF.

The chain employs TRBV15 and TRBJ1-4; 7 nucleotides align to TRBD1. J lost 8 bases, V lost 2 bases, and 11 bases had no gene match. The germline CDR1 and CDR2 sequences are LNHNV and YYDKDF (reference sequence). The CDR3 extends over 16 amino acids. In nucleotides, the CDR3 is TGTGCCACCAGCAGACTACAGGGGCTTGGGGGGGAAAAACTGTTTTTT. Its protein is CATSRLQGLGGEKLFF.

The count of this clone is one. The chain is built from TRBV27 and TRBJ2-4, with 9 positions matching TRBD1. This CDR3 contains 20 residues. The J segment lost 3 bases and the V segment lost 5 bases, leaving 20 bases of the junction unmatched. Germline CDR1 reads MNHEY; CDR2 reads SMNVEV (reference sequence). The CDR3 DNA reads as TGTGCCAGCAGTACCGGGACAGGGAACAGAATTGGGTTCGGCAAAAACATTCAGTACTTC. Encoded protein: CASSTGTGNRIGFGKNIQYF.

This chain's CDR3 is CASSSTGPEAFF. For the CDR3, the DNA is TGTGCCAGCAGCTCCACAGGGCCTGAAGCTTTCTTT. This chain uses TRBV7-9 with TRBJ1-1; D might be TRBD1 (6 bases). CDR1 and CDR2 (germline): SEHNR, FQNEAQ (reference sequence). CDR3 length equals 12 residues. Trimming left V 4 bases short and J 6 bases short, with 9 bases between.

The genes are TRBV6-6 and TRBJ1-1, with D unclear. V lost 6 bases, J lost 4 bases, and 9 bases lay in between. The CDR3 is made up of 12 amino acids. Germline CDR1 reads MNHNY; CDR2 reads SVGAGI (reference sequence). CDR3 nucleotide sequence: TGTGCCAGCAGGGAAGGGCCCACTGAAGCTTTCTTT. Translated, it gives CASREGPTEAFF.

The genes are TRBV27 and TRBJ2-2, with TRBD1 matching over 10 bases. J was trimmed by 7 bases and V by 7 bases; bases with no gene match: 9. Germline loops: CDR1 MNHEY, CDR2 SMNVEV (reference sequence). The CDR3 consists of 15 residues. Here the CDR3 DNA reads TGTGCCAGCACCCCCGGGACAGGGGTAATCGGGGAGCTGTTTTTT. Translating gives CASTPGTGVIGELFF.

This rearrangement joins TRBV6-5 to TRBJ1-1; D possibly corresponds to TRBD1 (6 bases). CDR1 is MNHEY and CDR2 is SVGAGI in the germline V gene. The V end lost 8 bases, the J end lost 3 bases, and 10 bases lay between the germline ends. This CDR3 contains 12 residues. The CDR3 DNA reads TGTGCCAGCCTCAACAGGGACACTGAAGCTTTCTTT. Protein sequence: CASLNRDTEAFF.

The chain uses TRBV7-9 and TRBJ1-2; 7 bases are a match to TRBD1. V dropped 4 bases and J dropped 3; count of bases not matched to a gene: 17. The CDR3 length is 18 residues. Germline assignment: CDR1 SEHNR and CDR2 FQNEAQ (reference sequence). Here the CDR3 reads CASSSFGGGVGFDYGYTF. Written as DNA, the CDR3 is TGTGCCAGCAGCTCCTTCGGAGGGGGCGTGGGGTTCGACTATGGCTACACCTTC.

The chain employs TRBV30 and TRBJ2-1; D is perhaps TRBD1 (5 bases). Germline-derived CDR1 and CDR2 are GTSNPN and SVGIG (reference sequence). With 4 bases removed from V and 4 bases from J, the gap between germline ends came to 14 bases. There are 14 residues in the CDR3. Written as DNA, the CDR3 is TGTGCCTGGAAGACAGCTTGGGATTACAATGAGCAGTTCTTC. It specifies CAWKTAWDYNEQFF.

V is TRBV14 and J is TRBJ2-1, with 7 bases identical to TRBD1. The CDR3 contains 16 residues. CDR1 is SGHDN, CDR2 FVKESK, per germline. V lost 2 bases, J lost 4 bases, and 8 bases stayed unmatched. In nucleotides, the CDR3 is TGTGCCAGCAGCCAAAATAAGGGACAGAAATACAATGAGCAGTTCTTC. This codes for CASSQNKGQKYNEQFF.

Only one count was recorded for this clone. The V gene is TRBV20-1, the J gene TRBJ1-2; D not certain. Germline V gives CDR1 DFQATT, CDR2 SNEGSKA (reference sequence). The CDR3 has 11 amino acids. The ends were cut back, 3 bases at V and 4 bases at J, with 6 bases in the middle. The CDR3 region is CSARDGYGYTF. The CDR3 DNA reads as TGCAGTGCTAGGGATGGCTATGGCTACACCTTC.